Listed below are T cell receptor beta chains from one sample, sequenced in a study of blood T cell repertoires in COVID-19. The repertoire was sequenced with immunoSEQ multiplex PCR; TCRdb's copy has only in-frame clones and lacks some. This sample yields about 130,000 clones, of which around 80% are seen a single time; 1.5% to 2% belongs to the top ten. The sequencing sample was made of peripheral blood. These receptors came from a man in his 70s with acute or convalescent COVID-19. Both conserved end residues are part of each CDR3. D genes are given only for firm matches. Not all rows give a size; the values are once, few, many and, for expanded clones, a class.

-	TRBV7-9	TRBD1	TRBJ1-1	CASSLALDRGRTGTEAFF	TGTGCCAGCAGCTTAGCGCTGGACAGGGGGCGAACGGGCACTGAAGCTTTCTTT
-	TRBV5-1	-	TRBJ2-3	CASSFLGGTDTQYF	TGCGCCAGCAGCTTTCTCGGGGGCACAGATACGCAGTATTTT
-	TRBV2	TRBD1	TRBJ1-2	CASSLGQGRNYGYTF	TGTGCCAGCAGTCTGGGACAGGGGAGAAACTATGGCTACACCTTC
-	TRBV6-5	-	TRBJ1-1	CASSPLGENTEAFF	TGTGCCAGCAGCCCCCTCGGGGAAAACACTGAAGCTTTCTTT
-	TRBV7-6	-	TRBJ1-3	CASSLEARHASGNTIYF	TGTGCCAGCAGCTTAGAGGCCAGGCATGCCTCTGGAAACACCATATATTTT
once	TRBV19	-	TRBJ2-3	CASRLQGSTDTQYF	TGTGCCAGTAGACTACAGGGTAGCACAGATACGCAGTATTTT
-	TRBV28	-	TRBJ1-6	CASTSRHSPLHF	TGTGCCAGCACTAGCCGCCATTCACCCCTCCACTTT
-	TRBV28	-	TRBJ2-7	CASSGTLPREQYF	TGTGCCAGCAGTGGGACACTGCCTCGCGAGCAGTACTTC
-	TRBV18	-	TRBJ2-3	CASSPRREADTQYF	TGTGCCAGCTCACCAAGGAGGGAGGCAGATACGCAGTATTTT
-	TRBV10-3	TRBD2	TRBJ2-3	CAISDISGGADTQYF	TGTGCCATCAGTGACATTAGCGGGGGGGCAGATACGCAGTATTTT